The rows below give T cell receptor beta chains drawn from one sample of a study of spatial heterogeneity in lung cancer. One entry per CDR3 protein results from TCRdb running MiXCR on the 5' RACE reads. The table has 85,000 to 100,000 distinct CDR3 sequences, approximately 19% seen once; the top ten hold just over 20%. The sample in question was PBMCs, obtained at follow-up. The origin of the receptors is a male donor with early-stage non-small cell lung cancer. CDR3s include the opening cysteine and the closing phenylalanine or tryptophan.

j_gene,v_gene,CDR3aa
TRBJ2-4,TRBV7-9,CASSATTIQYF
TRBJ2-7,TRBV20-1,CSAKYSDSEQYF
TRBJ1-4,TRBV6-1,CASREQATNEKLFF
TRBJ2-5,TRBV18,CASSLIEGQETQYF
TRBJ1-2,TRBV29-1,CSVGEGNYGYTF
TRBJ1-5,TRBV21-1,CASTRSCNQPQHF
TRBJ1-4,TRBV27,CASSPSMRGGEKLFF
TRBJ2-7,TRBV3-1,CASSRTGARTYEQYF
TRBJ1-6,TRBV6-5,CASSQGTVSSPPLHF
TRBJ1-6,TRBV27,CASSSPDRESSPLHF
TRBJ1-3,TRBV27,CASSSGAPGDGNTIYF
TRBJ1-4,TRBV19,CASRGSPNEKLFF